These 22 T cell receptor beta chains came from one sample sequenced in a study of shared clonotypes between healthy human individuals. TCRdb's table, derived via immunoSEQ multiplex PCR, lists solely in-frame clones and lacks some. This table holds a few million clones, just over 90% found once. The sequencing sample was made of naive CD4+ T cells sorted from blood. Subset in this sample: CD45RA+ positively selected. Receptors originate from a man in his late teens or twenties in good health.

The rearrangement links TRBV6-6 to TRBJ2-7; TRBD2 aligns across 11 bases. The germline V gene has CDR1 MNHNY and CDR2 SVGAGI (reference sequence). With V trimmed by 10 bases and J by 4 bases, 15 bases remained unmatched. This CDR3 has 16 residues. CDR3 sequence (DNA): TGTGCCACTGAGACCCAGGGGACTAGCGGATTATACGAGCAGTACTTC. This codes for CATETQGTSGLYEQYF.

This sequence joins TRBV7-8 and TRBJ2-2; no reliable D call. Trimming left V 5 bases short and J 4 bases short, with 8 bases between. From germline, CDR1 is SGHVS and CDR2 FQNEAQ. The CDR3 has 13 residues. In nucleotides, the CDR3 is TGTGCCAGCAGCCCCGGAATCACCGGGGAGCTGTTTTTT. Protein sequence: CASSPGITGELFF.

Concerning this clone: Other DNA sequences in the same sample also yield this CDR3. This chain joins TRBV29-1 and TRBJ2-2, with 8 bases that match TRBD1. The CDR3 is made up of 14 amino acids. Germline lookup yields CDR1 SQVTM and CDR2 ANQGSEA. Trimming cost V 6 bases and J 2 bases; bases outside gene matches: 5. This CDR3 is CSVRTGTNTGELFF. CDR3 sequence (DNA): TGCAGCGTCCGGACAGGGACCAACACCGGGGAGCTGTTTTTT.

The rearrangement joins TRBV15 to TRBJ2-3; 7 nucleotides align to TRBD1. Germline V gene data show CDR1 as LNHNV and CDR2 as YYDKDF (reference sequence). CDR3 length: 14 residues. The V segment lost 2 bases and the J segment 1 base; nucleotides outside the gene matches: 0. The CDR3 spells CATSRTGGTDTQYF. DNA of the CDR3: TGTGCCACCAGCAGAACAGGGGGCACAGATACGCAGTATTTT. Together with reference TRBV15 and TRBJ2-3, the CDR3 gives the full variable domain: DAMVIQNPRYQVTQFGKPVTLSCSQTLNHNVMYWYQQKSSQAPKLLFHYYDKDFNNEADTPDNFQSRRPNTSFCFLDIRSPGLGDTAMYLCATSRTGGTDTQYFGPGTRLTVL.

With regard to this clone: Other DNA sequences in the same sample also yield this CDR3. The CDR3 loop is CASSLGAKPYEQYF. Written as DNA, the CDR3 is TGCGCCAGCAGCTTGGGGGCTAAACCCTACGAGCAGTACTTC. This chain connects TRBV5-1 to TRBJ2-7; D gene uncertain. V lost 0 bases and J 2 bases, leaving 9 bases between the germline ends. This CDR3 is 14 amino acids long. Germline V gives CDR1 SGHRS, CDR2 YFSETQ.

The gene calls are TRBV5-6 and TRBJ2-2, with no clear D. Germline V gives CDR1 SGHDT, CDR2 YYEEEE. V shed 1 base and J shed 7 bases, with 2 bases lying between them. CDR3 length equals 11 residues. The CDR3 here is CASSLYGELFF. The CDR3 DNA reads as TGTGCCAGCAGCTTGTACGGGGAGCTGTTTTTT.

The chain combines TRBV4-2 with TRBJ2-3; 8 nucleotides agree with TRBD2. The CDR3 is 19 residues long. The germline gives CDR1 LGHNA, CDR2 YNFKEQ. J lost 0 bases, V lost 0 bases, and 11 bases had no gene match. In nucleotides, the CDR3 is TGTGCCAGCAGCCAAGAGGGCGGGGGGTCGCTCCGGAGCACAGATACGCAGTATTTT. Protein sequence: CASSQEGGGSLRSTDTQYF.

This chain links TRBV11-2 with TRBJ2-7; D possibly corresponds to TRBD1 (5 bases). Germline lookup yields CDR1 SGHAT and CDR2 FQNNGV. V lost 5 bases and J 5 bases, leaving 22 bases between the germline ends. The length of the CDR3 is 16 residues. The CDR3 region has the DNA TGTGCCAGCAGCCTGGCCGGTGGAAAAGGGGTGGACGAGCAGTACTTC. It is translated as CASSLAGGKGVDEQYF. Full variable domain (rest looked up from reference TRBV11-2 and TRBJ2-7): EAGVAQSPRYKIIEKRQSVAFWCNPISGHATLYWYQQILGQGPKLLIQFQNNGVVDDSQLPKDRFSAERLKGVDSTLKIQPAKLEDSAVYLCASSLAGGKGVDEQYFGPGTRLTVT.

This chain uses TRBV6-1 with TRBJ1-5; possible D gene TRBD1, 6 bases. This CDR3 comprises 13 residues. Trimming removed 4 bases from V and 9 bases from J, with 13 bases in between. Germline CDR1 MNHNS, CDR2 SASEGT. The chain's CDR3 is CASSGQASVPQHF. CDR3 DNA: TGTGCCAGCAGTGGACAGGCCAGTGTGCCCCAGCATTTT.

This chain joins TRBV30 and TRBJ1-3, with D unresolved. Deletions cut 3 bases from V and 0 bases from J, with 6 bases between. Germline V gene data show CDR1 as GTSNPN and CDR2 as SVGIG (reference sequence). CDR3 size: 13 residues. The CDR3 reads CAWSQDSGNTIYF. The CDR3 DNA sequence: TGTGCCTGGAGCCAGGACTCTGGAAACACCATATATTTT.

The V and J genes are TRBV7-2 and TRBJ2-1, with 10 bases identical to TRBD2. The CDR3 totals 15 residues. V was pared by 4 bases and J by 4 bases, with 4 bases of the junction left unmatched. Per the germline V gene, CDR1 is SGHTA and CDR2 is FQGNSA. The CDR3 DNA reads TGTGCCAGCAGCTCCGGGACTAGCGAGTACAATGAGCAGTTCTTC. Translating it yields CASSSGTSEYNEQFF.

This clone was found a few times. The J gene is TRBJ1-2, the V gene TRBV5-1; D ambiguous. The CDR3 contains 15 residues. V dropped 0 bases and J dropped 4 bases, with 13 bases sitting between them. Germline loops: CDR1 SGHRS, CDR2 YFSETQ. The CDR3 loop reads CASSLAGAETYGYTF. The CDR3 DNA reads TGCGCCAGCAGCTTGGCCGGTGCAGAAACCTATGGCTACACCTTC. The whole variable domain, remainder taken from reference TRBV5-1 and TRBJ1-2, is KAGVTQTPRYLIKTRGQQVTLSCSPISGHRSVSWYQQTPGQGLQFLFEYFSETQRNKGNFPGRFSGRQFSNSRSEMNVSTLELGDSALYLCASSLAGAETYGYTFGSGTRLTVV.

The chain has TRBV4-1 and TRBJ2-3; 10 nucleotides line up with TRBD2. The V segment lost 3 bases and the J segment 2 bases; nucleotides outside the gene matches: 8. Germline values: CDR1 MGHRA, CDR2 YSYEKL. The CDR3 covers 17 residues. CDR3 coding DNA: TGCGCCAGCAGCCAGGACTACGGGACTAGCGACACAGATACGCAGTATTTT. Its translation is CASSQDYGTSDTDTQYF.

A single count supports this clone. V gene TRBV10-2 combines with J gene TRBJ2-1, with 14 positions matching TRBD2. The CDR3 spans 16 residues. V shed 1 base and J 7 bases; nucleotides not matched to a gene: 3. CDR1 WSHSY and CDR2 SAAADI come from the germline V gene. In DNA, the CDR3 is TGCGCCAGCAGTGAGTGGGGGACTAGCGGGAGAAATGAGCAGTTCTTC. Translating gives CASSEWGTSGRNEQFF.

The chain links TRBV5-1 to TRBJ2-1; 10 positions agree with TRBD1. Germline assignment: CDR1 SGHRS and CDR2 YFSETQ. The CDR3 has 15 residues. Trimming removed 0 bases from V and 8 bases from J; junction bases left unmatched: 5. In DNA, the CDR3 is TGCGCCAGCAGCTTGGAGGGACAGGGGATCGATGAGCAGTTCTTC. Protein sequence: CASSLEGQGIDEQFF.

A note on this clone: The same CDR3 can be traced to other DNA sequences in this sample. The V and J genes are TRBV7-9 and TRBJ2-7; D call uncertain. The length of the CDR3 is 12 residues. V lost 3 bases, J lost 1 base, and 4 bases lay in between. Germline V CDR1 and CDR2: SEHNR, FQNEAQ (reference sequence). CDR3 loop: CASSLESYEQYF. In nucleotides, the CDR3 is TGTGCCAGCAGCTTGGAATCCTACGAGCAGTACTTC.

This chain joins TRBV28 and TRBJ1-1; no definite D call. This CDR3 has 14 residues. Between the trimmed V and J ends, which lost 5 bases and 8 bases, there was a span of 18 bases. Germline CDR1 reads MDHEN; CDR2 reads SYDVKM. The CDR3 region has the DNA TGTGCCAGCAGTATTCCCCCAGCTTCCAGCGAAGCTTTCTTT. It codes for CASSIPPASSEAFF.

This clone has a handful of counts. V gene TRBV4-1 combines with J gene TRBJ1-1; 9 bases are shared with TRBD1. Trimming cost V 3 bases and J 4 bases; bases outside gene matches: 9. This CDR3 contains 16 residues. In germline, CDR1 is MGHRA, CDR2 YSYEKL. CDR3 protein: CASSQHGGTGRTEAFF. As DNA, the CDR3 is TGCGCCAGCAGCCAGCATGGTGGGACAGGGCGCACTGAAGCTTTCTTT.

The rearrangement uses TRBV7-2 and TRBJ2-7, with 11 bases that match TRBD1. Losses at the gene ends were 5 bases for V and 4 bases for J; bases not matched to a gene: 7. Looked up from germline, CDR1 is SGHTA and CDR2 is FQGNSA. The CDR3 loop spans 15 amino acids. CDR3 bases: TGTGCCAGCAGCCCTAGGACAGGGGGCGATTACGAGCAGTACTTC. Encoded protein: CASSPRTGGDYEQYF. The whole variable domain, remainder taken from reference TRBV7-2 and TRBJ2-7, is GAGVSQSPSNKVTEKGKDVELRCDPISGHTALYWYRQSLGQGLEFLIYFQGNSAPDKSGLPSDRFSAERTGGSVSTLTIQRTQQEDSAVYLCASSPRTGGDYEQYFGPGTRLTVT.

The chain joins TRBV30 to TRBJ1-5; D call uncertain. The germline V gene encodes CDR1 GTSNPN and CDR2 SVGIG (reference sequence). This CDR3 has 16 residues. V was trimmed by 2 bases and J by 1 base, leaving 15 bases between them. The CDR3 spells CAWSPLAGISNQPQHF. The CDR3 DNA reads TGTGCCTGGAGTCCTTTAGCCGGCATCAGCAATCAGCCCCAGCATTTT. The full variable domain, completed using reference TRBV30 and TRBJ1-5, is SQTIHQWPATLVQPVGSPLSLECTVEGTSNPNLYWYRQAAGRGLQLLFYSVGIGQISSEVPQNLSASRPQDRQFILSSKKLLLSDSGFYLCAWSPLAGISNQPQHFGDGTRLSIL.

This CDR3 is CASSLRRQLSGANVLTF. In DNA, the CDR3 is TGTGCCAGCAGCTTAAGGAGACAACTGTCTGGGGCCAACGTCCTGACTTTC. The V and J genes are TRBV7-9 and TRBJ2-6; no clear D. CDR1 SEHNR and CDR2 FQNEAQ come from the germline V gene (reference sequence). This CDR3 spans 17 amino acids. V lost 2 bases to trimming and J lost 1 base, with 12 bases between them.

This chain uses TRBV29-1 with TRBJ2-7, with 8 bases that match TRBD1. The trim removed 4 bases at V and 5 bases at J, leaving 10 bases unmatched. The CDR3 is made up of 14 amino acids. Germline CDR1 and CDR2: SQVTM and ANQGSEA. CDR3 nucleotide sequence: TGCAGCGTTGGCTTCGGGGGACAGGCGCACGAGCAGTACTTC. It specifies CSVGFGGQAHEQYF.